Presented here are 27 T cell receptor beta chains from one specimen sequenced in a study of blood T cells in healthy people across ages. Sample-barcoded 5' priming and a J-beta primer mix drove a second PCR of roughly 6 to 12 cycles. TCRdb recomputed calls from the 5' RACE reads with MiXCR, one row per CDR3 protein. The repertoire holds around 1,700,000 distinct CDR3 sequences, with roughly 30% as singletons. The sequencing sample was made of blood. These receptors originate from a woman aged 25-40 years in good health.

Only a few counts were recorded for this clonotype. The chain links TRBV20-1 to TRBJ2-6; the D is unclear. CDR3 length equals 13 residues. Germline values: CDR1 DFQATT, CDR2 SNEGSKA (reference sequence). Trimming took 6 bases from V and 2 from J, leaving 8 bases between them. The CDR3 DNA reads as TGCAGTGCGGGGTCTGCTGGGGCCAACGTCCTGACTTTC. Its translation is CSAGSAGANVLTF.

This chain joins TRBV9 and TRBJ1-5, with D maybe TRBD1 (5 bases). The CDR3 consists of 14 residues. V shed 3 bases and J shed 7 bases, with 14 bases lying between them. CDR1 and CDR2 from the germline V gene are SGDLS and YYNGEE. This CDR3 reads CASSDSGGIQPQHF. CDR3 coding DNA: TGTGCCAGCAGCGATTCGGGGGGGATCCAGCCCCAGCATTTT.

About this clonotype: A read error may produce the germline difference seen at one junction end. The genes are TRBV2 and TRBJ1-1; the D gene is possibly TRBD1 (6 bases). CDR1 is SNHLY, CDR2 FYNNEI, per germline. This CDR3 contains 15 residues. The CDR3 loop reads CASSKTGGAYTETFF. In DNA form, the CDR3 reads TGTGCCAGCAGCAAGACAGGAGGCGCGTACACTGAAACTTTCTTT. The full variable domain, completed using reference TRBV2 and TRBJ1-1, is EPEVTQTPSHQVTQMGQEVILRCVPISNHLYFYWYRQILGQKVEFLVSFYNNEISEKSEIFDDQFSVERPDGSNFTLKIRSTKLEDSAMYFCASSKTGGAYTETFFGQGTRLTVV.

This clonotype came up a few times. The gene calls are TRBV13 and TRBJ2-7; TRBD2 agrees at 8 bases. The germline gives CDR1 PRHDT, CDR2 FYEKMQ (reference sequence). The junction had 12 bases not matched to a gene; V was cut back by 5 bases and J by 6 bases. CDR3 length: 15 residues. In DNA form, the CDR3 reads TGTGCCAGCAGCCAAATAGCGGGAATCTTCCCCGAGCAGTACTTC. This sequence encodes CASSQIAGIFPEQYF.

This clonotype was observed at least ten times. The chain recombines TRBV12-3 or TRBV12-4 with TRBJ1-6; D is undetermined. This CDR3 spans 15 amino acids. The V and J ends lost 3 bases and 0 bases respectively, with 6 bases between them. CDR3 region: CASSFLNSYNSPLHF. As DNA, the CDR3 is TGTGCCAGCAGTTTCCTCAACTCCTATAATTCACCCCTCCACTTT.

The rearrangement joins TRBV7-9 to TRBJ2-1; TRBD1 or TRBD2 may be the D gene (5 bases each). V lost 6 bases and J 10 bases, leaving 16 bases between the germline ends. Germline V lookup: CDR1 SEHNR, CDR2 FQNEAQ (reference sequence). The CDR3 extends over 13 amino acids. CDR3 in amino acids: CASRSTARDEQFF. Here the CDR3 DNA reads TGTGCCAGCAGATCGACGGCTCGGGACGAGCAGTTCTTC.

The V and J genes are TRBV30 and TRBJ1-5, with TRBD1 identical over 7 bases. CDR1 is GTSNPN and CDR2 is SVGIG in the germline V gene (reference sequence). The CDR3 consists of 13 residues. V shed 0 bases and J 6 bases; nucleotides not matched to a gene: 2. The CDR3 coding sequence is TGTGCCTGGAGTGTATCAGGGGGTCAGCCCCAGCATTTT. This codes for CAWSVSGGQPQHF.

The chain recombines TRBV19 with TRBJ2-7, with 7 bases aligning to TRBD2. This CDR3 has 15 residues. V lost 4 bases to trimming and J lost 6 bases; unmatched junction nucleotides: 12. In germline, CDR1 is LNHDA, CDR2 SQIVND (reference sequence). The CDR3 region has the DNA TGTGCCAGTAGTACCGGCGGTAGCGGGTCGGGCGAGCAGTACTTC. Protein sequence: CASSTGGSGSGEQYF.

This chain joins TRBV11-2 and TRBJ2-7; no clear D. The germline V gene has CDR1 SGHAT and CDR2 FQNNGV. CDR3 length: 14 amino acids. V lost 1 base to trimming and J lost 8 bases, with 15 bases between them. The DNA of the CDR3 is TGTGCCAGCAGCTTAGTGGTCGGTCCCTCTCAGCAGTACTTC. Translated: CASSLVVGPSQQYF.

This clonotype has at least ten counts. The CDR3, as DNA: TGTGCCAGCAGTAAATATACTCCCGGGACAGGCACCCCCTACGAGCAGTACTTC. Residues: CASSKYTPGTGTPYEQYF. The chain joins TRBV2 to TRBJ2-7, with 8 nucleotides matching TRBD1. The CDR3 loop spans 18 amino acids. The V gene end was trimmed by 5 bases and the J gene end by 2 bases; junction bases not matched to a gene: 17. Germline lookup yields CDR1 SNHLY and CDR2 FYNNEI.

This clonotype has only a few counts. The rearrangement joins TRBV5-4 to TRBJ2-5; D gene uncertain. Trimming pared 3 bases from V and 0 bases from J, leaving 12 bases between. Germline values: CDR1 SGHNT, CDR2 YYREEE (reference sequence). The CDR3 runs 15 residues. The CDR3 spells CASSSSPEYQETQYF. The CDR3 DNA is TGTGCCAGCAGCTCCTCACCTGAGTACCAAGAGACCCAGTACTTC.

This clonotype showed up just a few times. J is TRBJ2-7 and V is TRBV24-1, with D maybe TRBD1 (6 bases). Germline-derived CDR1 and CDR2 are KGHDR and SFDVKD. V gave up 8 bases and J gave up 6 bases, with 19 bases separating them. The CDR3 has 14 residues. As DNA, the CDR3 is TGTGCCACCACCGACAGTGGGGGCTCGTGCGAGCAGTACTTC. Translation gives CATTDSGGSCEQYF.

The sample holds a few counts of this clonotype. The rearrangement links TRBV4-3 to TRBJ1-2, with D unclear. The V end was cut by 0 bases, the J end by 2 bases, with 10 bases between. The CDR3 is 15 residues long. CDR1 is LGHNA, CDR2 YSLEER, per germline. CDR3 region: CASSQELPANYGYTF. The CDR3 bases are TGCGCCAGCAGCCAAGAACTTCCAGCGAACTATGGCTACACCTTC.

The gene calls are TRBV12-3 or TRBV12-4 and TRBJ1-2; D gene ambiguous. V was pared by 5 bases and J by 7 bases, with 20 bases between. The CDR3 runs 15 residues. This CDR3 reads CASSRVSSGWSGYTF. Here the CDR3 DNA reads TGTGCCAGCAGTCGCGTCTCCTCGGGGTGGTCTGGCTACACCTTC.

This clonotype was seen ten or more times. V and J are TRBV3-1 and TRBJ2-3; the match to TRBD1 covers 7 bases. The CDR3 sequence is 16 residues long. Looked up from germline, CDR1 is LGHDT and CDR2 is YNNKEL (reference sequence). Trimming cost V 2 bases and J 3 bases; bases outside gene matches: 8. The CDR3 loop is CASSQYQGRGTDTQYF. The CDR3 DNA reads TGTGCCAGCAGCCAATATCAAGGCAGGGGGACAGATACGCAGTATTTT.

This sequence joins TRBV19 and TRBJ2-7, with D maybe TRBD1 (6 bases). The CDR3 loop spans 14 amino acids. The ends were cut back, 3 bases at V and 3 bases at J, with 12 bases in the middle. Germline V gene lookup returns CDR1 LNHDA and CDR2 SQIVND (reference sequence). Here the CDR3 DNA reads TGTGCCAGTAGTATTAACAGGGCCAACTACGAGCAGTACGTC. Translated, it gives CASSINRANYEQYV.

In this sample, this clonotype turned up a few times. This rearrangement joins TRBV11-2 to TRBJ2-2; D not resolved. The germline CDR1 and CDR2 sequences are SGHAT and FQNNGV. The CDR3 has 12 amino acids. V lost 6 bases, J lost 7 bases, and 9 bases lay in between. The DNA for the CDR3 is TGTGCCAGCAGGACGCTATGCGGGGAGCTGTTTTTT. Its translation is CASRTLCGELFF.

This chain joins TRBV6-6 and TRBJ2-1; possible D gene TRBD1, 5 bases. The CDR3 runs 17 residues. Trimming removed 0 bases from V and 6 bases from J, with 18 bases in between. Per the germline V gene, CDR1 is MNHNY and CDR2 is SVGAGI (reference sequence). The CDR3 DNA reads TGTGCCAGCAGTTACTCGATGACCAGGGCGGCTCGCAATGAGCAGTTCTTC. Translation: CASSYSMTRAARNEQFF.

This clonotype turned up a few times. The CDR3 reads CSARGRGSYGYTF. The CDR3 nucleotides read TGCAGTGCCCGGGGCAGGGGCTCCTATGGCTACACCTTC. The chain carries TRBV20-1 and TRBJ1-2; D is perhaps TRBD1 (6 bases). Trimming removed 6 bases at V and 4 bases at J, with 15 bases between. Germline V gene sequence: CDR1 DFQATT, CDR2 SNEGSKA (reference sequence). This CDR3 spans 13 amino acids.

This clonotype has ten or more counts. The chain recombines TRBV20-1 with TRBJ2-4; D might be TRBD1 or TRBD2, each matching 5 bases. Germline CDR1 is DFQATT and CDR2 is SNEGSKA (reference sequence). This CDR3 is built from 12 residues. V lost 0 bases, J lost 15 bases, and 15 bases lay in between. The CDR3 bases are TGCAGTGCTAGAGAGGGGGTCACAACGACGTACTTC. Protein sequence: CSAREGVTTTYF.

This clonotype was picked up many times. The DNA of the CDR3 is TGCAGCGTTAGACTAGTAACGGGCACAGATACGCAGTATTTT. Amino acids: CSVRLVTGTDTQYF. V is TRBV29-1 and J is TRBJ2-3; possibly TRBD2 for D (6 bases). The CDR3 consists of 14 residues. Germline values: CDR1 SQVTM, CDR2 ANQGSEA. V lost 5 bases, J lost 1 base, and 13 bases lay in between.

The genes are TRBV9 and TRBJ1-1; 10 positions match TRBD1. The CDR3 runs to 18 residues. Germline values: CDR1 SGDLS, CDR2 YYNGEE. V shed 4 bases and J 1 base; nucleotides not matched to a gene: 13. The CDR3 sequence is CASSPPGTGAEGNTEAFF. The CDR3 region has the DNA TGTGCCAGCAGCCCCCCCGGGACAGGGGCGGAAGGGAACACTGAAGCTTTCTTT.

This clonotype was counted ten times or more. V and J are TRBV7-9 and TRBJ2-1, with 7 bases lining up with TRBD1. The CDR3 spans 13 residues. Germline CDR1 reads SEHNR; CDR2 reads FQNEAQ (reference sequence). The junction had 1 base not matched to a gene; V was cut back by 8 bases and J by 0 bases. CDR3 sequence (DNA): TGTGCCAGCGGGACAGTCTCCTACAATGAGCAGTTCTTC. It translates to CASGTVSYNEQFF.

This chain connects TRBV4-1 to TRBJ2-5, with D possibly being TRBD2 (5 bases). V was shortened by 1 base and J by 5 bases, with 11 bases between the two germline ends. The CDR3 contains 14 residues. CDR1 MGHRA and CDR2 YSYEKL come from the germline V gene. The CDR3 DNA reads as TGCGCCAGCAGCCAAGTGGACGGGGTGGAGACCCAGTACTTC. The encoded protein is CASSQVDGVETQYF.

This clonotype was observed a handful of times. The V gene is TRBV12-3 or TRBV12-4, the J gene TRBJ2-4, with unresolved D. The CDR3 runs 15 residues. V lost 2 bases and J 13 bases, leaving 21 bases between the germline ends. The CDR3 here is CASSLRVAPYNEQYF. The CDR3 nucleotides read TGTGCCAGCAGTTTAAGGGTAGCCCCCTACAATGAGCAGTACTTC.

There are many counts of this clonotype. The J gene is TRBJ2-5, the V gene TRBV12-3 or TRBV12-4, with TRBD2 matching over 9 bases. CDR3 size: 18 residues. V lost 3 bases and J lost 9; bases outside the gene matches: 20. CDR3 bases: TGTGCCAGCAGTTTGAGGCGGGAGGGCCTCCAAAAAAAACTTCCCCAGTACTTC. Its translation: CASSLRREGLQKKLPQYF.

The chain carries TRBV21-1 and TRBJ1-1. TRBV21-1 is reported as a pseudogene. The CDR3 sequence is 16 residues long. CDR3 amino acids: CASSHLYGRLNTEAFF. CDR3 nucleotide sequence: TGTGCCAGCAGCCACTTATATGGGAGACTGAACACTGAAGCTTTCTTT.